The T cell receptor (beta chain) under discussion was sequenced for a study of blood T cell repertoires in COVID-19. Whole-study context: The cDNA or gDNA used as material had been derived from T cells, B-cell-depleted T cells, or PBMCs.

The protocol was immunoSEQ multiplex PCR, while the TCRdb copy is restricted to in-frame clones and leaves out a portion. Altogether about 53,000 clones are present, 87% being singletons, with the ten largest covering 4%. This CDR3 region has 16 residues. Trimming left V 6 bases short and J 5 bases short, with 23 bases between. From germline, CDR1 is SGHRS and CDR2 YFSETQ. V usage is TRBV5-1 and J usage is TRBJ1-1; tentatively, D is TRBD1 (6 bases). The TCR was taken from a man aged 45-65 years with acute or convalescent COVID-19. Sequencing used peripheral blood. As DNA, the CDR3 is TGCGCCAGCAACCCGCCCGGGGGGGGCCCTTGGACTGAAGCTTTCTTT. Its protein is CASNPPGGGPWTEAFF.